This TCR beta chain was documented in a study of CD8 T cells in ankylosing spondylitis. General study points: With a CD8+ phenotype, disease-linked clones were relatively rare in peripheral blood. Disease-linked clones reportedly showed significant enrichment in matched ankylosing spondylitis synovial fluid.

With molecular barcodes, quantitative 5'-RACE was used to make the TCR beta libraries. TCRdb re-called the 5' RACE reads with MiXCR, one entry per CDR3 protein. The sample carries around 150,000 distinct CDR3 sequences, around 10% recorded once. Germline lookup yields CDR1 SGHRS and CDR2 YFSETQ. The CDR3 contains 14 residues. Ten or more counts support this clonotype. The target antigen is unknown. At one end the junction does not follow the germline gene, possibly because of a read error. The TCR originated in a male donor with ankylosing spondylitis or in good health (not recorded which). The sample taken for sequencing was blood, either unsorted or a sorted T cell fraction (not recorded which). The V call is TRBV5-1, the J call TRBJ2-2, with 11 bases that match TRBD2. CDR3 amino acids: CASSLSTSGETGVF. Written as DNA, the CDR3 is TGCGCCAGCAGCTTATCGACTAGCGGGGAAACCGGGGTTTTT. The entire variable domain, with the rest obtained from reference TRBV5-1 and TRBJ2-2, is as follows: KAGVTQTPRYLIKTRGQQVTLSCSPISGHRSVSWYQQTPGQGLQFLFEYFSETQRNKGNFPGRFSGRQFSNSRSEMNVSTLELGDSALYLCASSLSTSGETGVFGEGSRLTVL.